The T cell receptor beta chain under discussion was sequenced for a study of CD8 T cells in ankylosing spondylitis. As the method for making TCR beta libraries, quantitative 5'-RACE with molecular barcodes was used. TCRdb re-derived calls from the 5' RACE reads in MiXCR, one entry per CDR3 protein. The table includes 150,000 to 200,000 distinct CDR3 sequences, under 35% detected once. CDR3 length: 12 residues. Germline CDR1 DFQATT, CDR2 SNEGSKA (reference sequence). Overall study findings and caveats: Made up of about eight highly homologous variants, a TCR beta motif appeared characteristic of ankylosing spondylitis blood. Clones linked to disease were reported to show significant enrichment in matched ankylosing spondylitis synovial fluid. Previously reported in reactive arthritis synovial fluid and blood were some of the motif variants.

Turning to this clonotype: The antigen is unknown. One end of the junction fails to match germline, which may point to a read error.

Sample: synovial fluid, either unsorted or a sorted T cell fraction (not recorded which). This TCR derives from a male donor with ankylosing spondylitis. This sequence joins TRBV20-1 and TRBJ1-2; a possible D gene is TRBD1 (6 bases). Here the CDR3 DNA reads TGCAGTGCTGCCCAGGGTTCGGGGGGCTACCCCTTC. This sequence encodes CSAAQGSGGYPF.